A single sample gave rise to the 26 T cell receptor beta chains below, sequenced in a study of molecular identifiers for immune sequencing clone quantification. TCRdb processed the PCR reads anew with MiXCR; each CDR3 protein has one entry. The data contain tens of thousands of distinct CDR3 sequences, roughly 20% of them singletons. The sequenced sample was naive CD8+ T cells from blood, with Jurkat cell RNA spiked in. The sample's subset: FACS-sorted CD8+CD4-CCR7+CD45RA+ naive T cells. The source of these receptors is a human donor in good health. Some libraries in this study had Jurkat cell RNA spiked in.

This clonotype turned up a few times. CDR3 DNA sequence: TGTGCCAGCAGTGAATATGGGAGCGCATATAATTCACCCCTCCACTTT. Protein product: CASSEYGSAYNSPLHF. The chain combines TRBV2 with TRBJ1-6, with no clear D. V was clipped by 2 bases and J by 4 bases, with 12 bases between them. CDR1 SNHLY and CDR2 FYNNEI come from the germline V gene. This CDR3 comprises 16 residues.

As concerns this clonotype: A much larger clone sits a single nucleotide away, making a read error possible. The CDR3 region has the DNA TGCAGTGCTTGGGAGCCTGGAGGGGCAAACACTGAAGCTTTCTTT. Its translation is CSAWEPGGANTEAFF. The chain joins TRBV20-1 to TRBJ1-1; a possible D gene is TRBD1 (5 bases). V lost 5 bases and J 2 bases, leaving 18 bases between the germline ends. CDR3 length: 15 residues. Looked up from germline, CDR1 is DFQATT and CDR2 is SNEGSKA (reference sequence).

This clonotype appeared a few times. This sequence may be a read error, since a much larger clone differs from it by one base. This rearrangement joins TRBV29-1 to TRBJ1-1, with D perhaps TRBD1 (6 bases). V was clipped by 7 bases and J by 5 bases, with 20 bases between them. The CDR3 sequence is 14 residues long. The germline gives CDR1 SQVTM, CDR2 ANQGSEA. The CDR3 DNA follows: TGCAGCGCTGCCCGGGCAGGGGTTGGAACTGAAGCTTTCTTT. Amino acids: CSAARAGVGTEAFF.

This clonotype was detected ten times or more. V is TRBV29-1 and J is TRBJ2-2; TRBD2 is a possible D gene (6 bases). Trimming shortened V by 7 bases and J by 8 bases, and 14 bases separated the two germline ends. Per germline, CDR1 SQVTM and CDR2 ANQGSEA. This CDR3 region has 12 residues. The DNA of the CDR3 is TGCAGCGCTGTGGGGGAGGAAGGGGAGCTGTTTTTT. It encodes CSAVGEEGELFF.

This clonotype was seen a handful of times. The rearrangement uses TRBV4-3 and TRBJ2-7, with TRBD2 identical over 11 bases. Germline V gene sequence: CDR1 LGHNA, CDR2 YSLEER. Trimming cost V 2 bases and J 2 bases; bases outside gene matches: 2. CDR3 length: 15 residues. The CDR3 DNA reads TGCGCCAGCAGCCAAACTAGCGGGAGCGCCTACGAGCAGTACTTC. It translates to CASSQTSGSAYEQYF.

The table lists this clonotype with many counts. The CDR3, as DNA: TGTGCCAGCAGCCAAGCCCTCAAGACAGGGGGGGACAATGAGCAGTTCTTC. Translating gives CASSQALKTGGDNEQFF. This sequence joins TRBV3-1 and TRBJ2-1; 9 nucleotides agree with TRBD1. This CDR3 is 17 amino acids long. Trimming cost V 1 base and J 5 bases; bases outside gene matches: 9. Germline CDR1 reads LGHDT; CDR2 reads YNNKEL (reference sequence).

With regard to this clonotype: A much larger clone lies a single base off, so this may be a read error. The rearrangement links TRBV27 to TRBJ1-1; 9 nucleotides line up with TRBD1. V lost 8 bases and J lost 4; bases outside the gene matches: 8. The germline V gene has CDR1 MNHEY and CDR2 SMNVEV (reference sequence). This CDR3 has 14 amino acids. The CDR3 here is CASGVQGAITEAFF. The CDR3 DNA reads TGTGCCAGCGGGGTACAGGGGGCGATCACTGAAGCTTTCTTT.

As for this clonotype: This may come from a read error, since a much larger clone is one base off. The genes are TRBV7-9 and TRBJ1-1; 9 bases are a match to TRBD1. The CDR3 loop spans 16 amino acids. The V gene's germline CDR1 is SEHNR and CDR2 FQNEAQ (reference sequence). The CDR3 region has the DNA TGTGCCGGCAGCATAACAGGGGGCGAAAGGAACACTGAAGCTTTCTTT. This gives the protein CAGSITGGERNTEAFF. The entire variable domain, with the rest obtained from reference TRBV7-9 and TRBJ1-1, is as follows: DTGVSQNPRHKITKRGQNVTFRCDPISEHNRLYWYRQTLGQGPEFLTYFQNEAQLEKSRLLSDRFSAERPKGSFSTLEIQRTEQGDSAMYLCAGSITGGERNTEAFFGQGTRLTVV.

This clonotype was seen at least ten times. V usage is TRBV25-1 and J usage is TRBJ2-7; no reliable D call. Between the trimmed V and J ends, which lost 7 bases and 3 bases, there was a span of 7 bases. The CDR3 is 11 residues long. Germline CDR1 and CDR2: MGHDK and SYGVNS. CDR3 residues: CASTAGYEQYF. The CDR3 region has the DNA TGTGCCAGCACCGCTGGCTACGAGCAGTACTTC.

This clonotype has a count of ten or more. The chain combines TRBV6-5 with TRBJ2-7; D remains unclear. Deletions cut 0 bases from V and 2 bases from J, with 11 bases between. The germline V gene has CDR1 MNHEY and CDR2 SVGAGI. The CDR3 has 15 amino acids. CDR3 DNA: TGTGCCAGCAGTTACTCGAACGACGGAGCCTACGAGCAGTACTTC. Protein: CASSYSNDGAYEQYF.

At least ten counts were recorded for this clonotype. CDR3 bases: TGTGCCAGTTACCGGGACAGGGGGACTGGGGCCAACGTCCTGACTTTC. Protein: CASYRDRGTGANVLTF. The chain employs TRBV7-9 and TRBJ2-6; TRBD1 aligns across 11 bases. Per germline, CDR1 SEHNR and CDR2 FQNEAQ (reference sequence). J was trimmed by 2 bases and V by 9 bases; bases with no gene match: 6. The length of the CDR3 is 16 residues.

This clonotype was seen ten or more times. Here the CDR3 reads CASSDDRLGNTIYF. The CDR3 nucleotides read TGTGCCAGCAGCGATGACAGGCTGGGAAACACCATATATTTT. The chain couples TRBV7-9 to TRBJ1-3; D is possibly TRBD1 (6 bases). Trimming removed 5 bases at V and 4 bases at J, with 12 bases between. Germline CDR1 is SEHNR and CDR2 is FQNEAQ (reference sequence). The CDR3 has 14 residues.

This clonotype was counted at least ten times. The V call is TRBV18, the J call TRBJ2-4; D is unclear. CDR1 is KGHSH, CDR2 LQKENI, per germline. The CDR3 loop spans 15 amino acids. V lost 3 bases and J lost 1, with 10 bases in between. The CDR3 reads CASSPDAIAKNIQYF. As DNA, the CDR3 is TGTGCCAGCTCACCCGATGCGATCGCCAAAAACATTCAGTACTTC.

A word on this clonotype: This may come from a read error, since a much larger clone is one base off. The genes are TRBV7-9 and TRBJ2-2, with 7 bases lining up with TRBD2. Germline CDR1 reads SEHNR; CDR2 reads FQNEAQ (reference sequence). The CDR3 contains 18 residues. CDR3 sequence (DNA): TGTGCCAGCAGCTTAGCGTTACAAAAAAGGTTCCCGGGCGGGGGGCTGTTTTTT. This codes for CASSLALQKRFPGGGLFF.

This clonotype was observed a few times. A much larger clone lies one base from this, so it may be a read error. The rearrangement joins TRBV9 to TRBJ2-3, with D possibly being TRBD2 (6 bases). V shed 3 bases and J shed 4 bases, with 12 bases lying between them. The CDR3 is made up of 14 amino acids. Germline CDR1 is SGDLS and CDR2 is YYNGEE. CDR3 protein: CASSGPSSADTQYF. Here the CDR3 DNA reads TGTGCCAGCAGCGGCCCTTCTAGCGCAGATACGCAGTATTTT.

Ten or more counts support this clonotype. At one boundary the junction diverges from the germline segment, which might be a read error. V usage is TRBV7-2 and J usage is TRBJ2-1, with a tentative D call TRBD2 (5 bases). Germline CDR1 reads SGHTA; CDR2 reads FQGNSA. The CDR3 contains 12 residues. CDR3 residues: CASSLGFEGVGF. The CDR3 nucleotides read TGTGCCAGCAGCTTAGGATTCGAGGGTGTGGGCTTC.

This clonotype has a count of ten or more. The chain uses TRBV29-1 and TRBJ2-6; the D is unclear. Trimming pared 6 bases from V and 4 bases from J, leaving 10 bases between. The CDR3 is made up of 13 amino acids. Looked up from germline, CDR1 is SQVTM and CDR2 is ANQGSEA. The CDR3 coding sequence is TGCAGCGTCCCCGTCTCCGGGGCCAACGTCCTGACTTTC. Its protein product is CSVPVSGANVLTF.

This clonotype showed up just a few times. The genes are TRBV3-1 and TRBJ2-2, with 9 positions matching TRBD1. The CDR3 covers 15 residues. V shed 4 bases and J 6 bases; nucleotides not matched to a gene: 6. Germline CDR1 and CDR2: LGHDT and YNNKEL (reference sequence). In nucleotides, the CDR3 is TGTGCCAGCAGCCGATCCGGGACAGGGTCCGGGGAGCTGTTTTTT. Its protein product is CASSRSGTGSGELFF.

This clonotype was detected many times. This chain connects TRBV7-2 to TRBJ2-1; D uncertain. V shed 4 bases and J shed 6 bases, with 16 bases lying between them. The germline gives CDR1 SGHTA, CDR2 FQGNSA. The CDR3 is 15 amino acids. The CDR3 here is CASSSSRSWGNEQFF. In DNA form, the CDR3 reads TGTGCCAGCAGCTCAAGCCGGTCGTGGGGCAATGAGCAGTTCTTC.

Many counts were recorded for this clonotype. The J gene is TRBJ1-2, the V gene TRBV16; D not certain. From germline, CDR1 is KGHSY and CDR2 FQNENV. The length of the CDR3 is 13 residues. Trimming took off 0 bases at V and 3 bases at J, with 5 bases between the two ends. CDR3 amino acids: CASSQSTDYGYTF. The CDR3 bases are TGTGCCAGCAGCCAATCCACGGACTATGGCTACACCTTC.

As to this clonotype: This CDR3 is missing its conserved last phenylalanine or tryptophan, likely due to a read error. The chain combines TRBV2 with TRBJ2-3; 7 nucleotides line up with TRBD2. Germline trimming cut 8 bases from V and 7 bases from J; bases unmatched to any gene: 12. This CDR3 spans 14 amino acids. Germline CDR1 is SNHLY and CDR2 is FYNNEI. CDR3 protein: CASWEGLRGNTQYS. The DNA for the CDR3 is TGTGCCAGCTGGGAGGGGCTCCGGGGGAATACGCAGTATTCT.

The table lists this clonotype with a few counts. This sequence may be a read error, since a much larger clone differs from it by one base. Without the conserved terminal phenylalanine or tryptophan, this CDR3 likely stems from a read error. The gene calls are TRBV12-3 or TRBV12-4 and TRBJ2-6; TRBD1 matches 9 bases. The CDR3 has 18 amino acids. The trim removed 3 bases at V and 0 bases at J, leaving 6 bases unmatched. CDR3 sequence reads: CASSFWTGAGSGANVLTL. The CDR3, as DNA: TGTGCCAGCAGTTTTTGGACAGGGGCTGGCTCTGGGGCCAACGTCCTGACTCTC.

The chain couples TRBV5-3 to TRBJ2-3; 10 nucleotides align to TRBD1. TRBV5-3 is an ORF for which the function is uncertain. V shed 8 bases, J shed 6 bases, and the junction held 15 bases outside the gene matches. The CDR3 is 16 amino acids. In nucleotides, the CDR3 is TGTGCCAGCGAGCCTACTCTGACAGGGGGCTCGGATACGCAGTATTTT. This translates into CASEPTLTGGSDTQYF.

This clonotype was recorded many times. The CDR3 sequence: CASSSLTENTGELFF. CDR3 in DNA: TGCGCCAGCAGCTCCTTGACTGAGAACACCGGGGAGCTGTTTTTT. V gene TRBV5-1 combines with J gene TRBJ2-2; D not resolved. CDR3 length: 15 amino acids. The germline gives CDR1 SGHRS, CDR2 YFSETQ. V was pared by 3 bases and J by 1 base, with 10 bases between.

This clonotype appeared many times. V is TRBV27 and J is TRBJ2-3, with 12 bases aligning to TRBD2. CDR1 is MNHEY, CDR2 SMNVEV, per germline (reference sequence). The CDR3 length is 15 residues. V was clipped by 6 bases and J by 4 bases; unmatched bases: 5. CDR3 nucleotides: TGTGCCAGCAGCCCGACTAGCGGGGGACCAGATACGCAGTATTTT. Its protein product is CASSPTSGGPDTQYF.

This clonotype occurred many times. CDR3: CASSPIAGGRTDTQYF. CDR3 DNA: TGTGCCAGCAGCCCCATAGCGGGAGGTCGCACAGATACGCAGTATTTT. V is TRBV4-2 and J is TRBJ2-3; 10 nucleotides match TRBD2. This CDR3 region has 16 residues. Trimming at V came to 4 bases and at J to 1 base, leaving 5 bases not matched to a gene. The germline V gene has CDR1 LGHNA and CDR2 YNFKEQ.